This T cell receptor (beta chain) was captured by sequencing in a study of Ad26.COV2.S vaccination and SARS-CoV-2 variants. The treatment is: over 15 received Ad26.COV2.S at low or high dose, single or two shots; a few received placebo; per-sample allocation not given. At day 63 after the first vaccine or placebo injection, samples were drawn. Assay: immunoSEQ multiplex PCR; the TCRdb copy retains only in-frame clones and omits some. The sample carries 440,000 or so clones, around 90% recorded once. Germline trimming cut 7 bases from V and 5 bases from J; bases unmatched to any gene: 8. Germline CDR1 reads LNHNV; CDR2 reads YYDKDF (reference sequence). This CDR3 has 14 residues.

The gene calls are TRBV15 and TRBJ2-5; 9 nucleotides match TRBD1. The clonotype was recovered from a person aged 18-65 years who received the Ad26.COV2.S COVID-19 vaccine or a placebo. The sequenced sample was peripheral blood, obtained in a trial of Ad26.COV2.S vaccine versus placebo. CDR3 loop: CATKHRGLDETQYF. The DNA of the CDR3 is TGTGCCACCAAGCACAGGGGGCTCGATGAGACCCAGTACTTC.